These 7 T cell receptor beta chains were all obtained from the same sample, sequenced in a study of shared clonotypes between healthy human individuals. TCRdb's table, derived via immunoSEQ multiplex PCR, lists solely in-frame clones and lacks some. The sample shows about 520,000 clones, roughly 80% of them seen only once. Source material: PBMCs. The receptors were sampled from a woman aged 35 to 49 in good health. Some clones in this sample may be carry-over from other donors' samples.

The chain combines TRBV5-1 with TRBJ1-2, with a weak D call TRBD1 (5 bases). V was trimmed by 0 bases and J by 4 bases, leaving 13 bases between them. The CDR3 is made up of 15 amino acids. Germline assignment: CDR1 SGHRS and CDR2 YFSETQ. The CDR3 DNA is TGCGCCAGCAGCTTGGAGGGCAGGGAGCCCTATGGCTACACCTTC. It is translated as CASSLEGREPYGYTF.

The CDR3 spells CASSLVGLAGTDTQYF. The DNA of the CDR3 is TGTGCCAGCAGCTTAGTAGGACTAGCGGGAACGGATACGCAGTATTTT. The rearrangement uses TRBV7-2 and TRBJ2-3, with 12 bases fitting TRBD2. The junction had 5 bases not matched to a gene; V was cut back by 1 base and J by 6 bases. The CDR3 has 16 amino acids. The V gene's germline CDR1 is SGHTA and CDR2 FQGNSA.

The chain recombines TRBV15 with TRBJ2-5; no reliable D call. The DNA end favors TRBJ2-7, so the J call may be wrong. Looked up from germline, CDR1 is LNHNV and CDR2 is YYDKDF (reference sequence). This CDR3 is built from 14 residues. The CDR3 here is CATSRDRASYEQYF. For the CDR3, the DNA is TGTGCCACCAGCAGAGATCGAGCGTCCTACGAGCAGTACTTC.

This chain connects TRBV18 to TRBJ2-5; D might be TRBD1 (5 bases). Trimming left V 3 bases short and J 4 bases short, with 24 bases between. CDR1 and CDR2 (germline): KGHSH, LQKENI. The CDR3 extends over 18 amino acids. DNA of the CDR3: TGTGCCAGCTCACCGGGGCCAGGGATGATTGCCCCAGGAGAGACCCAGTACTTC. This gives the protein CASSPGPGMIAPGETQYF.

The gene calls are TRBV27 and TRBJ2-5; unclear D gene. Germline V lookup: CDR1 MNHEY, CDR2 SMNVEV (reference sequence). The V end lost 1 base, the J end lost 5 bases, and 14 bases lay between the germline ends. The CDR3 is 15 amino acids. This chain's CDR3 is CASSLYRGSLETQYF. The CDR3 DNA follows: TGTGCCAGCAGTTTATATCGCGGCAGCCTGGAGACCCAGTACTTC.

A remark on this clone: The junction departs from germline at one end; a sequencing error may be responsible. The rearrangement uses TRBV7-7 and TRBJ2-1; D uncertain. This CDR3 spans 15 amino acids. CDR1 and CDR2 from the germline V gene are SSHAT and FNYEAQ (reference sequence). The CDR3 nucleotides read TGTGCTAGCAGCCCCCTTGGCCTGGGCTACAATGAGCAGTTCTTC. Residues: CASSPLGLGYNEQFF.

The chain has TRBV9 and TRBJ2-5; 10 bases are a match to TRBD2. The CDR3 sequence is 14 residues long. Germline V gives CDR1 SGDLS, CDR2 YYNGEE. V lost 4 bases, J lost 1 base, and 1 base stayed unmatched. CDR3: CASSTSGVQETQYF. The CDR3 DNA is TGTGCCAGCAGCACTAGCGGGGTCCAAGAGACCCAGTACTTC.